This entry describes one T cell receptor (beta chain). No antigen is known for it. This entry comes from a study of early T cells in non-severe SARS-CoV-2 infection. Findings and caveats of the study: A preference for anti-spike CD8 responses marked VDJdb matching, which missed private and CD4 specificities.

Unique molecular identifiers (one per individual cDNA molecule) were attached. Each CDR3 protein gets one entry after TCRdb re-called the 5' RACE reads with MiXCR. The data contain around 30,000 distinct CDR3 sequences, about 4.8% of them singletons. This TCR came from an adult who was a healthcare worker with PCR-confirmed SARS-CoV-2 infection or an uninfected control (not recorded which). The specimen was whole blood.

The CDR3 DNA reads as TGTGCCATCAGGACAAGGGCAGATACGCAGTATTTT. Its translation: CAIRTRADTQYF. The V call is TRBV10-3, the J call TRBJ2-3, with unresolved D. The V gene lost 6 bases and the J gene lost 4 bases, with 8 bases spanning the gap. Per the germline V gene, CDR1 is ENHRY and CDR2 is SYGVKD. This CDR3 has 12 residues.